Below are 13 T cell receptor beta chains sequenced from a single sample in a study of tumor-infiltrating lymphocytes in localized non-small cell lung cancer. Produced via immunoSEQ multiplex PCR; TCRdb's table is partial and in-frame only. Of about 12,000 clones listed, around 84% are singletons. Sequenced sample: lung tumor tissue. These receptors all stem from a human donor with non-small cell lung cancer.

This chain links TRBV25-1 with TRBJ2-1; the D is unclear. This CDR3 is built from 14 residues. V was clipped by 1 base and J by 8 bases, with 12 bases between them. In germline, CDR1 is MGHDK, CDR2 SYGVNS. The CDR3 is CASSESIALHEQFF. The CDR3 region has the DNA TGTGCCAGCAGTGAATCGATAGCTTTGCATGAGCAGTTCTTC.

The J gene is TRBJ2-7, the V gene TRBV28; D tentatively reads TRBD1 or TRBD2 (7 bases each). The CDR3 spans 15 residues. The ends were cut back, 6 bases at V and 0 bases at J, with 15 bases in the middle. Germline lookup yields CDR1 MDHEN and CDR2 SYDVKM. CDR3 in amino acids: CASSEPRGGSYEQYF. DNA of the CDR3: TGTGCCAGCAGCGAACCCAGGGGGGGCTCCTACGAGCAGTACTTC. Full variable domain (rest looked up from reference TRBV28 and TRBJ2-7): DVKVTQSSRYLVKRTGEKVFLECVQDMDHENMFWYRQDPGLGLRLIYFSYDVKMKEKGDIPEGYSVSREKKERFSLILESASTNQTSMYLCASSEPRGGSYEQYFGPGTRLTVT.

V is TRBV4-2 and J is TRBJ2-1; 14 bases line up with TRBD2. V dropped 2 bases and J dropped 8; count of bases not matched to a gene: 5. The CDR3 covers 16 residues. Germline V CDR1 and CDR2: LGHNA, YNFKEQ. CDR3 in amino acids: CASSQSGTSGSDEQFF. As DNA, the CDR3 is TGTGCCAGCAGCCAATCCGGGACTAGCGGGAGTGATGAGCAGTTCTTC.

This clone appeared a single time. The CDR3 DNA follows: TGTGCCAGCAGTTGGGAAGACAGCTTGAACACTGAAGCTTTCTTT. It encodes CASSWEDSLNTEAFF. This sequence joins TRBV2 and TRBJ1-1, with D maybe TRBD1 (5 bases). CDR1 and CDR2 (germline): SNHLY, FYNNEI. V lost 5 bases and J lost 0, with 13 bases in between. The CDR3 loop spans 15 amino acids.

The chain carries TRBV19 and TRBJ2-1; TRBD2 agrees at 14 bases. CDR1 LNHDA and CDR2 SQIVND come from the germline V gene (reference sequence). CDR3 length: 15 amino acids. Trimming at V came to 3 bases and at J to 12 bases, leaving 7 bases not matched to a gene. The CDR3 loop is CASSMGLAGAAGQFF. CDR3 sequence (DNA): TGTGCCAGTAGTATGGGACTAGCGGGAGCGGCTGGGCAGTTCTTC.

This clone is a singleton in its sample. It is unclear where the CDR3 begins or ends on the DNA, so no DNA is shown, and the CDR3 is as TCRdb lists it. This chain uses TRBV19 with TRBJ2-1; the listed D gene, TRBD2, was not tested against the DNA. The CDR3 is made up of 15 amino acids, end residues included. Germline CDR1 and CDR2: LNHDA and SQIVND (reference sequence). CDR3 in amino acids: CASREALTFGREQFF.

This chain links TRBV5-1 with TRBJ2-4, with D possibly matching TRBD2 (5 bases). CDR1 and CDR2 (germline): SGHRS, YFSETQ. The germline V and J ends were trimmed by 1 base and 8 bases, with 13 bases remaining between them. CDR3 length: 14 residues. This CDR3 is CASSLSGPKDIQYF. The CDR3 nucleotides read TGCGCCAGCAGCTTGAGCGGTCCCAAGGACATTCAGTACTTC. Full variable domain (outside the CDR3, taken from reference TRBV5-1 and TRBJ2-4): KAGVTQTPRYLIKTRGQQVTLSCSPISGHRSVSWYQQTPGQGLQFLFEYFSETQRNKGNFPGRFSGRQFSNSRSEMNVSTLELGDSALYLCASSLSGPKDIQYFGAGTRLSVL.

The chain recombines TRBV6-6 with TRBJ2-6, with D unresolved. V was trimmed by 0 bases and J by 0 bases, leaving 3 bases between them. CDR1 is MNHNY, CDR2 SVGAGI, per germline (reference sequence). The CDR3 is 15 residues long. Written as DNA, the CDR3 is TGTGCCAGCAGTTACTCGGACTCTGGGGCCAACGTCCTGACTTTC. This gives the protein CASSYSDSGANVLTF.

This sequence joins TRBV29-1 and TRBJ2-3; D is possibly TRBD2 (6 bases). This CDR3 region has 13 residues. The V end lost 7 bases, the J end lost 1 base, and 12 bases lay between the germline ends. Germline V gives CDR1 SQVTM, CDR2 ANQGSEA. Here the CDR3 DNA reads TGCAGCGCTGATGCTAGCGGCACAGATACGCAGTATTTT. This encodes CSADASGTDTQYF.

This rearrangement joins TRBV6-1 to TRBJ1-1; D is possibly TRBD1 (5 bases). Germline V gene sequence: CDR1 MNHNS, CDR2 SASEGT. V was clipped by 3 bases and J by 4 bases, with 9 bases between them. The CDR3 spans 13 residues. The CDR3 reads CASSERGSTEAFF. The CDR3 DNA reads as TGTGCCAGCAGTGAGCGGGGGAGCACTGAAGCTTTCTTT.

V usage is TRBV19 and J usage is TRBJ1-2, with a weak D call TRBD1 (5 bases). The germline CDR1 and CDR2 sequences are LNHDA and SQIVND (reference sequence). This CDR3 comprises 16 residues. V lost 3 bases and J lost 4, with 18 bases in between. The CDR3 DNA reads TGTGCCAGTAGTATGGACCACTTTTTAGGGACCTATGGCTACACCTTC. The encoded protein is CASSMDHFLGTYGYTF. Drawing the rest from reference TRBV19 and TRBJ1-2, the complete variable domain is DGGITQSPKYLFRKEGQNVTLSCEQNLNHDAMYWYRQDPGQGLRLIYYSQIVNDFQKGDIAEGYSVSREKKESFPLTVTSAQKNPTAFYLCASSMDHFLGTYGYTFGSGTRLTVV.

This clone was seen more than once but under ten times. The chain employs TRBV28 and TRBJ2-6, with 15 bases matching TRBD2. The CDR3 is 20 residues long. V trimming: 5 bases; J trimming: 0 bases; junction bases outside the gene matches: 8. CDR1 and CDR2 from the germline V gene are MDHEN and SYDVKM. The CDR3 protein is CASSGGLAGGHSSGANVLTF. Written as DNA, the CDR3 is TGTGCCAGCAGTGGGGGACTAGCGGGAGGACACAGCTCTGGGGCCAACGTCCTGACTTTC.

Only a few counts were recorded for this clone. The chain employs TRBV2 and TRBJ1-5; tentatively, D is TRBD1 (5 bases). Trimming removed 6 bases from V and 6 bases from J, with 18 bases in between. The germline V gene encodes CDR1 SNHLY and CDR2 FYNNEI. The CDR3 spans 15 residues. CDR3 region: CASSGSGTRTQPQHF. CDR3 coding DNA: TGTGCCAGCAGCGGATCAGGGACCCGAACTCAGCCCCAGCATTTT.